This entry lists 20 T cell receptor beta chains sequenced from one sample in a study of control samples from healthy donors and cancer patients. Sequencing was performed with immunoSEQ multiplex PCR; in TCRdb, only in-frame clones are kept and a portion is missing. Seen here are about 97,000 clones, about 90% observed once, and the top ten hold roughly 2.5%. Material: blood. These receptors all come from a woman younger than 35 in good health.

With respect to this clone: Other nucleotide sequences from this sample produce the same CDR3. V is TRBV4-1 and J is TRBJ2-1; D is unclear. The V end lost 0 bases, the J end lost 0 bases, and 6 bases lay between the germline ends. This CDR3 is built from 15 residues. CDR1 MGHRA and CDR2 YSYEKL come from the germline V gene. The CDR3 DNA reads as TGCGCCAGCAGCCAAGATAGGAGCTCCTACAATGAGCAGTTCTTC. Its translation: CASSQDRSSYNEQFF.

This chain uses TRBV11-2 with TRBJ1-1, with TRBD1 as a possible D gene (5 bases). Germline CDR1 is SGHAT and CDR2 is FQNNGV. V was clipped by 3 bases and J by 8 bases, with 22 bases between them. This CDR3 comprises 16 residues. This CDR3 reads CASSFIAQGTWFEAFF. CDR3 coding DNA: TGTGCCAGCAGCTTTATCGCCCAGGGTACATGGTTCGAAGCTTTCTTT.

The table lists this clone with a few counts. The chain has TRBV19 and TRBJ2-1; TRBD1 matches at 7 bases. Germline V gene sequence: CDR1 LNHDA, CDR2 SQIVND (reference sequence). CDR3 length: 16 amino acids. Trimming took 1 base from V and 2 from J; bases not matched to a gene: 5. Written as DNA, the CDR3 is TGTGCCAGTAGTATAGGTTCAGGGGGTACCTACAATGAGCAGTTCTTC. This encodes CASSIGSGGTYNEQFF.

This sequence joins TRBV29-1 and TRBJ2-2, with a tentative D call TRBD2 (7 bases). The V and J ends lost 4 bases and 1 base respectively, with 13 bases between them. From germline, CDR1 is SQVTM and CDR2 ANQGSEA. The CDR3 has 15 residues. DNA of the CDR3: TGCAGCGTTGTCGCGGGGGCAGTGAACACCGGGGAGCTGTTTTTT. Amino acid sequence: CSVVAGAVNTGELFF.

CDR3 DNA: TGCGCCAGCAGTCAATGGGACAGTTTGAACACTGAAGCTTTCTTT. This codes for CASSQWDSLNTEAFF. The V and J genes are TRBV23-1 and TRBJ1-1; 7 bases line up with TRBD1. TRBV23-1 is annotated as an ORF whose role is uncertain. The CDR3 consists of 15 residues. Losses at the gene ends were 1 base for V and 0 bases for J; bases not matched to a gene: 2.

This chain links TRBV19 with TRBJ2-6; the D is unclear. Germline loops: CDR1 LNHDA, CDR2 SQIVND (reference sequence). The V gene lost 4 bases and the J gene lost 1 base, with 5 bases spanning the gap. This CDR3 is 14 amino acids long. The CDR3 region is CASSRDSGANVLTF. The CDR3 nucleotides read TGTGCCAGTAGTAGGGATTCTGGGGCCAACGTCCTGACTTTC.

The chain employs TRBV19 and TRBJ2-1, with D perhaps given as TRBD1 or TRBD2 (5 bases each). The CDR3 loop spans 13 amino acids. Germline-derived CDR1 and CDR2 are LNHDA and SQIVND (reference sequence). V shed 10 bases and J shed 2 bases, with 12 bases lying between them. CDR3 sequence: CATRDGTYNEQFF. In DNA, the CDR3 is TGTGCCACCCGGGACGGAACCTACAATGAGCAGTTCTTC. Full variable domain (rest looked up from reference TRBV19 and TRBJ2-1): DGGITQSPKYLFRKEGQNVTLSCEQNLNHDAMYWYRQDPGQGLRLIYYSQIVNDFQKGDIAEGYSVSREKKESFPLTVTSAQKNPTAFYLCATRDGTYNEQFFGPGTRLTVL.

This chain connects TRBV5-1 to TRBJ2-7, with 12 bases identical to TRBD2. Germline values: CDR1 SGHRS, CDR2 YFSETQ. The trim removed 1 base at V and 2 bases at J, leaving 7 bases unmatched. This CDR3 region has 17 residues. CDR3 protein: CASSLKLAGGLAYEQYF. The CDR3 DNA reads as TGCGCCAGCAGCTTGAAACTAGCGGGGGGTCTGGCCTACGAGCAGTACTTC.

The V call is TRBV24-1, the J call TRBJ1-2, with 8 bases aligning to TRBD1. After removal of 2 bases from V and 8 bases from J, the junction contained 6 bases not matched to a gene. Germline CDR1 KGHDR, CDR2 SFDVKD. The CDR3 is 14 residues long. The CDR3: CATSDYQGAKGYTF. The DNA of the CDR3 is TGTGCCACCAGTGATTACCAGGGGGCGAAAGGCTACACCTTC.

This rearrangement joins TRBV15 to TRBJ2-1; D gene ambiguous. CDR3 length equals 14 residues. The germline CDR1 and CDR2 sequences are LNHNV and YYDKDF (reference sequence). V lost 0 bases to trimming and J lost 16 bases, with 19 bases between them. The CDR3 region is CATSRDPTRAGTFF. The CDR3 bases are TGTGCCACCAGCAGAGATCCTACCCGGGCAGGCACTTTCTTC.

The V and J genes are TRBV19 and TRBJ2-7; D may be TRBD2 (5 bases). V was trimmed by 0 bases and J by 2 bases, leaving 5 bases between them. CDR3 length: 13 amino acids. The germline V gene has CDR1 LNHDA and CDR2 SQIVND (reference sequence). The CDR3 sequence is CASSIETTYEQYF. CDR3 DNA: TGTGCCAGTAGTATAGAGACTACCTACGAGCAGTACTTC.

V usage is TRBV11-3 and J usage is TRBJ2-2, with 11 bases matching TRBD1. The J segment lost 6 bases and the V segment lost 5 bases, leaving 8 bases of the junction unmatched. The CDR3 has 16 amino acids. Germline CDR1 reads SGHNT; CDR2 reads YENEEA. CDR3 sequence (DNA): TGTGCCAGCAGCGTCCACGGGACAGGGGGGGCCGGGGAGCTGTTTTTT. Translating it yields CASSVHGTGGAGELFF. Full variable domain (rest looked up from reference TRBV11-3 and TRBJ2-2): EAGVVQSPRYKIIEKKQPVAFWCNPISGHNTLYWYLQNLGQGPELLIRYENEEAVDDSQLPKDRFSAERLKGVDSTLKIQPAELGDSAVYLCASSVHGTGGAGELFFGEGSRLTVL.

The V and J genes are TRBV9 and TRBJ2-1; 10 bases match TRBD2. The CDR3 is 16 residues long. Germline CDR1 SGDLS, CDR2 YYNGEE. Trimming took 3 bases from V and 4 from J; bases not matched to a gene: 7. The CDR3 loop is CASSEGLAKGYNEQFF. CDR3 nucleotides: TGTGCCAGCAGCGAGGGACTAGCGAAAGGATACAATGAGCAGTTCTTC.

This chain uses TRBV7-2 with TRBJ2-3; D is unresolved. The V gene lost 5 bases and the J gene lost 4 bases, with 7 bases spanning the gap. The CDR3 runs to 12 residues. Germline V gene data show CDR1 as SGHTA and CDR2 as FQGNSA. CDR3: CASSRVSDTQYF. CDR3 nucleotide sequence: TGTGCCAGCAGCCGGGTTTCAGATACGCAGTATTTT.

CDR3 nucleotides: TGTGCCAGCAGCCCCGGGACAGTCTATGGCTACACCTTC. Translating gives CASSPGTVYGYTF. The V and J genes are TRBV14 and TRBJ1-2; 7 nucleotides agree with TRBD1. V was clipped by 4 bases and J by 4 bases; unmatched bases: 3. The CDR3 is made up of 13 amino acids. CDR1 is SGHDN, CDR2 FVKESK, per germline.

The chain joins TRBV29-1 to TRBJ1-4; D is undetermined. The CDR3 length is 12 residues. Trimming left V 5 bases short and J 4 bases short, with 8 bases between. CDR1 is SQVTM, CDR2 ANQGSEA, per germline. The CDR3 region is CSVRMDNEKLFF. CDR3 nucleotide sequence: TGCAGCGTTCGAATGGATAATGAAAAACTGTTTTTT.

This sequence joins TRBV19 and TRBJ2-6, with 7 bases that match TRBD1. The CDR3 runs to 21 residues. Germline values: CDR1 LNHDA, CDR2 SQIVND (reference sequence). V shed 7 bases and J 0 bases; nucleotides not matched to a gene: 21. Written as DNA, the CDR3 is TGTGCCAGTAACCACCTCGGGAAGGGGGCTGCGCTATCCTCTGGGGCCAACGTCCTGACTTTC. Amino acid sequence: CASNHLGKGAALSSGANVLTF.

This chain joins TRBV15 and TRBJ1-4, with D perhaps TRBD1 (5 bases). The length of the CDR3 is 12 residues. Looked up from germline, CDR1 is LNHNV and CDR2 is YYDKDF (reference sequence). V lost 8 bases, J lost 7 bases, and 11 bases lay in between. CDR3 DNA: TGTGCCACCCAGATGGGGGGTGAAAAACTGTTTTTT. It is translated as CATQMGGEKLFF.

V is TRBV5-1 and J is TRBJ1-2, with 8 bases aligning to TRBD1. Trimming at V came to 3 bases and at J to 10 bases, leaving 14 bases not matched to a gene. This CDR3 contains 15 residues. Looked up from germline, CDR1 is SGHRS and CDR2 is YFSETQ. DNA of the CDR3: TGCGCCAGCAGCTCGGCCCCCGGGACAGGTGTTGACTACACCTTC. It specifies CASSSAPGTGVDYTF.

The chain couples TRBV10-3 to TRBJ2-1; either TRBD1 or TRBD2 may fit D (5 bases each). The CDR3 has 15 residues. V was trimmed by 4 bases and J by 6 bases, leaving 16 bases between them. Germline assignment: CDR1 ENHRY and CDR2 SYGVKD. The CDR3 region has the DNA TGTGCCATCAGTGTCTCAGGGACCGCAGGCAATGAGCAGTTCTTC. Protein: CAISVSGTAGNEQFF.